The 30 T cell receptor beta chains presented below share a single source sample, sequenced in a study of blood T cell repertoires in COVID-19. Clones were sequenced by immunoSEQ multiplex PCR, and TCRdb holds only the in-frame ones, with some missing. This table has about 220,000 clones, 80% to 90% appearing once. The sample consisted of PBMCs or T cells enriched from blood (not recorded which). The receptors stem from a woman under 30 in a cohort exposed to, infected with or recovered from COVID-19 (not recorded which).

This clone was seen just once. This chain uses TRBV29-1 with TRBJ1-2; D might be TRBD1 (6 bases). V lost 6 bases and J 2 bases, leaving 10 bases between the germline ends. Germline V gene sequence: CDR1 SQVTM, CDR2 ANQGSEA. The CDR3 has 12 amino acids. The CDR3 nucleotides are TGCAGCGTGCTCGACAGGAACTATGGCTACACCTTC. Encoded protein: CSVLDRNYGYTF. Combining the CDR3 with reference TRBV29-1 and TRBJ1-2 gives the whole variable domain SAVISQKPSRDICQRGTSLTIQCQVDSQVTMMFWYRQQPGQSLTLIATANQGSEATYESGFVIDKFPISRPNLTFSTLTVSNMSPEDSSIYLCSVLDRNYGYTFGSGTRLTVV.

This chain connects TRBV15 to TRBJ2-1; 10 nucleotides agree with TRBD1. CDR3 length: 15 residues. With V trimmed by 5 bases and J by 3 bases, 4 bases remained unmatched. Looked up from germline, CDR1 is LNHNV and CDR2 is YYDKDF (reference sequence). Here the CDR3 DNA reads TGTGCCACCAGCCCACGGGACAGGGGCTACAATGAGCAGTTCTTC. It codes for CATSPRDRGYNEQFF. Complete variable domain (other parts from reference TRBV15 and TRBJ2-1): DAMVIQNPRYQVTQFGKPVTLSCSQTLNHNVMYWYQQKSSQAPKLLFHYYDKDFNNEADTPDNFQSRRPNTSFCFLDIRSPGLGDTAMYLCATSPRDRGYNEQFFGPGTRLTVL.

The chain links TRBV15 to TRBJ2-1, with D uncertain. CDR3 length: 15 residues. Trimming cost V 0 bases and J 3 bases, with 9 bases left between them. Germline V gene lookup returns CDR1 LNHNV and CDR2 YYDKDF (reference sequence). CDR3 in amino acids: CATSRERSHYNEQFF. DNA for the CDR3: TGTGCCACCAGCAGAGAGCGGAGCCACTACAATGAGCAGTTCTTC.

The rearrangement joins TRBV5-6 to TRBJ1-2, with TRBD1 matching over 7 bases. The CDR3 has 14 amino acids. The germline V gene has CDR1 SGHDT and CDR2 YYEEEE. V gave up 4 bases and J gave up 2 bases; unmatched junction bases: 5. CDR3 residues: CASSLLQGNYGYTF. Here the CDR3 DNA reads TGTGCCAGCAGCCTATTACAGGGGAACTATGGCTACACCTTC.

The CDR3 sequence: CASTQGLSLNGYTF. The CDR3 coding sequence is TGTGCCAGCACCCAGGGCTTGAGCCTCAATGGCTACACCTTC. The chain links TRBV7-2 to TRBJ1-2; a possible D gene is TRBD1 (5 bases). Germline V gene data show CDR1 as SGHTA and CDR2 as FQGNSA. The CDR3 is made up of 14 amino acids. V was clipped by 7 bases and J by 6 bases, with 18 bases between them.

This clone came up once. The rearrangement links TRBV6-6 to TRBJ2-7; 7 nucleotides match TRBD1. Germline trimming cut 8 bases from V and 5 bases from J; bases unmatched to any gene: 9. This CDR3 has 13 residues. Germline CDR1 reads MNHNY; CDR2 reads SVGAGI (reference sequence). Here the CDR3 DNA reads TGTGCCAGCGTGACAGGGACCCTAGACGAGCAGTACTTC. As protein: CASVTGTLDEQYF.

Turning to this clone: Different DNA sequences within this sample yield the same CDR3. This chain uses TRBV9 with TRBJ1-6; tentatively, D is TRBD1 (6 bases). Per germline, CDR1 SGDLS and CDR2 YYNGEE. The CDR3 sequence is 15 residues long. Trimming took 0 bases from V and 6 from J, leaving 10 bases between them. The CDR3 protein is CASSVAGAGNSPLHF. CDR3 bases: TGTGCCAGCAGCGTAGCAGGGGCGGGTAATTCACCCCTCCACTTT.

Concerning this clone: One end of the junction does not line up with germline, which may come from a read error. The rearrangement joins TRBV4-1 to TRBJ1-6, with D tentatively TRBD1 (5 bases). Germline V gene data show CDR1 as MGHRA and CDR2 as YSYEKL. This CDR3 comprises 18 residues. CDR3 region: CASSQEPPRQSYNSPFHF. For the CDR3, the DNA is TGCGCCAGCAGCCAAGAGCCCCCAAGACAGTCCTATAATTCACCCTTCCACTTT.

The chain carries TRBV5-4 and TRBJ2-4; a possible D gene is TRBD2 (5 bases). This CDR3 region has 12 residues. Germline-derived CDR1 and CDR2 are SGHNT and YYREEE (reference sequence). V lost 7 bases to trimming and J lost 0 bases, with 5 bases between them. In DNA form, the CDR3 reads TGTGCCAGCGGACTAGCCAAAAACATTCAGTACTTC. Its translation is CASGLAKNIQYF.

The J gene is TRBJ2-7, the V gene TRBV2; D might be TRBD2 (5 bases). From germline, CDR1 is SNHLY and CDR2 FYNNEI. This CDR3 has 13 amino acids. V was pared by 7 bases and J by 4 bases, with 14 bases between. CDR3 DNA sequence: TGTGCCAGCAACGCGGGTACACTTTACGAGCAGTACTTC. This codes for CASNAGTLYEQYF.

This clone showed up just once. The chain combines TRBV10-1 with TRBJ2-5; 7 bases are a match to TRBD1. CDR1 and CDR2 (germline): WNHNN, SYGVQD (reference sequence). The length of the CDR3 is 13 residues. Trimming removed 5 bases from V and 5 bases from J; junction bases left unmatched: 5. The CDR3 reads CASSPTGSETQYF. For the CDR3, the DNA is TGCGCCAGCAGTCCGACAGGGTCCGAGACCCAGTACTTC.

The chain has TRBV11-3 and TRBJ2-2, with a tentative D call TRBD2 (6 bases). V lost 8 bases and J 6 bases, leaving 19 bases between the germline ends. The CDR3 has 15 amino acids. Germline values: CDR1 SGHNT, CDR2 YENEEA. As DNA, the CDR3 is TGTGCCAGCGGATACACTGGGGGACTGGCCGGGGAGCTGTTTTTT. Translating it yields CASGYTGGLAGELFF.

The rearrangement uses TRBV9 and TRBJ2-3; D is perhaps TRBD1 (5 bases). This CDR3 region has 14 residues. CDR1 and CDR2 from the germline V gene are SGDLS and YYNGEE. Deletions cut 4 bases from V and 4 bases from J, with 13 bases between. In DNA form, the CDR3 reads TGTGCCAGCAGCCCTCGACAGCCGTCAGATACGCAGTATTTT. Residues: CASSPRQPSDTQYF.

The rearrangement uses TRBV2 and TRBJ1-1; 7 nucleotides match TRBD1. The CDR3 is 14 amino acids. The germline V gene encodes CDR1 SNHLY and CDR2 FYNNEI. Germline trimming cut 0 bases from V and 11 bases from J; bases unmatched to any gene: 9. The CDR3 DNA sequence: TGTGCCAGCAGTGAAGCTGGAGAGGGGGCCACGGCTTTCTTT. As protein: CASSEAGEGATAFF. Supplemented by reference TRBV2 and TRBJ1-1, the full variable domain reads EPEVTQTPSHQVTQMGQEVILRCVPISNHLYFYWYRQILGQKVEFLVSFYNNEISEKSEIFDDQFSVERPDGSNFTLKIRSTKLEDSAMYFCASSEAGEGATAFFGQGTRLTVV.

The J gene is TRBJ2-7, the V gene TRBV6-5, with 10 bases that match TRBD1. Germline CDR1 is MNHEY and CDR2 is SVGAGI. CDR3 size: 13 residues. Trimming removed 6 bases from V and 6 bases from J; junction bases left unmatched: 5. CDR3 sequence reads: CASRRDRGREQYF. Written as DNA, the CDR3 is TGTGCCAGCAGGCGGGACAGGGGACGCGAGCAGTACTTC.

The V and J genes are TRBV30 and TRBJ2-7; D is ambiguous. The germline V gene has CDR1 GTSNPN and CDR2 SVGIG (reference sequence). V lost 4 bases and J lost 0, with 7 bases in between. This CDR3 contains 12 residues. The CDR3 here is CAWTISSYEQYF. CDR3 coding DNA: TGTGCCTGGACTATAAGCTCCTACGAGCAGTACTTC.

This clone appeared a single time. The CDR3 sequence is CASSYSDRDYGYTF. CDR3 DNA sequence: TGTGCCAGCAGTTACTCGGACAGGGACTATGGCTACACCTTC. This sequence joins TRBV6-6 and TRBJ1-2, with 8 bases matching TRBD1. CDR1 and CDR2 from the germline V gene are MNHNY and SVGAGI (reference sequence). The CDR3 contains 14 residues. Trimming removed 0 bases from V and 3 bases from J; junction bases left unmatched: 0.

The V and J genes are TRBV10-3 and TRBJ1-5; the D is unclear. From germline, CDR1 is ENHRY and CDR2 SYGVKD. Trimming took 5 bases from V and 7 from J, leaving 9 bases between them. The CDR3 totals 12 residues. The CDR3 sequence is CAISSTSQPQHF. The CDR3 DNA reads as TGTGCCATCAGTAGTACTTCCCAGCCCCAGCATTTT.

The V and J genes are TRBV29-1 and TRBJ1-3, with D maybe TRBD1 (6 bases). This CDR3 contains 15 residues. Germline V gene lookup returns CDR1 SQVTM and CDR2 ANQGSEA. Deletions cut 6 bases from V and 4 bases from J, with 19 bases between. The chain's CDR3 is CSVVDSPGTGNTIYF. CDR3 nucleotides: TGCAGCGTCGTGGACAGTCCAGGCACCGGAAACACCATATATTTT.

CDR3 sequence reads: CASSPSTDTQYF. In nucleotides, the CDR3 is TGTGCCAGCTCCCCTAGCACAGATACGCAGTATTTT. The chain has TRBV2 and TRBJ2-3, with D uncertain. Germline loops: CDR1 SNHLY, CDR2 FYNNEI. V lost 8 bases and J 0 bases, leaving 6 bases between the germline ends. The CDR3 is 12 residues long.

The count of this clone is one. The V and J genes are TRBV24-1 and TRBJ2-1; D is uncertain. CDR3 length equals 12 residues. CDR1 KGHDR and CDR2 SFDVKD come from the germline V gene. V shed 2 bases and J shed 8 bases, with 6 bases lying between them. The CDR3, as DNA: TGTGCCACCAGTGATTCTCCCGATGAGCAGTTCTTC. It codes for CATSDSPDEQFF.

V gene TRBV5-1 combines with J gene TRBJ1-1; D uncertain. The CDR3 is 13 amino acids. CDR1 and CDR2 (germline): SGHRS, YFSETQ. Trimming stripped 2 bases from V and 1 base from J, with 6 bases between. The CDR3: CASSFAWNTEAFF. As DNA, the CDR3 is TGCGCCAGCAGCTTCGCGTGGAACACTGAAGCTTTCTTT.

The chain links TRBV15 to TRBJ1-1; no clear D. The CDR3 has 13 amino acids. V shed 5 bases and J shed 7 bases, with 14 bases lying between them. Germline V CDR1 and CDR2: LNHNV, YYDKDF (reference sequence). The CDR3 DNA reads TGTGCCACCAGCGCTAACAGTGCGAGTGAAGCTTTCTTT. Its protein product is CATSANSASEAFF.

The chain employs TRBV11-3 and TRBJ2-5, with 12 bases that match TRBD2. Germline CDR1 and CDR2: SGHNT and YENEEA. The length of the CDR3 is 16 residues. After removal of 5 bases from V and 7 bases from J, the junction contained 11 bases not matched to a gene. CDR3 nucleotide sequence: TGTGCCAGCAGCCCCCGTCCCTCTAGCGGGAGGGCGACCCAGTACTTC. Amino acid sequence: CASSPRPSSGRATQYF.

The V call is TRBV9, the J call TRBJ1-1, with unresolved D. The length of the CDR3 is 11 residues. The V end lost 1 base, the J end lost 6 bases, and 4 bases lay between the germline ends. From germline, CDR1 is SGDLS and CDR2 YYNGEE. The CDR3 region is CASSVQSEAFF. For the CDR3, the DNA is TGTGCCAGCAGCGTACAGTCTGAAGCTTTCTTT.

The J gene is TRBJ2-7, the V gene TRBV27; 8 bases align to TRBD2. Per the germline V gene, CDR1 is MNHEY and CDR2 is SMNVEV (reference sequence). This CDR3 is 16 amino acids long. The J segment lost 3 bases and the V segment lost 5 bases, leaving 12 bases of the junction unmatched. The CDR3 protein is CASSLGVAGQYYEQYF. The CDR3 DNA is TGTGCCAGCAGTCTCGGGGTAGCGGGACAATACTACGAGCAGTACTTC.

This chain links TRBV14 with TRBJ1-2; the D is unclear. The CDR3 has 13 residues. Germline-derived CDR1 and CDR2 are SGHDN and FVKESK. V lost 2 bases, J lost 0 bases, and 4 bases lay in between. In nucleotides, the CDR3 is TGTGCCAGCAGCCAAATCGCTAACTATGGCTACACCTTC. Its protein is CASSQIANYGYTF.

There are many counts of this clone. J is TRBJ1-5 and V is TRBV14; a weak D match, TRBD1 (5 bases). In germline, CDR1 is SGHDN, CDR2 FVKESK. The CDR3 runs 13 residues. Trimming left V 1 base short and J 7 bases short, with 8 bases between. The CDR3 is CASSQVQGQPQHF. The CDR3 nucleotides read TGTGCCAGCAGCCAAGTTCAGGGCCAGCCCCAGCATTTT.

V gene TRBV7-3 combines with J gene TRBJ2-1, with 9 bases fitting TRBD1. Germline V CDR1 and CDR2: SGHTA, FQGTGA. The J segment lost 9 bases and the V segment lost 4 bases, leaving 10 bases of the junction unmatched. The CDR3 has 15 residues. The chain's CDR3 is CASSWTGASSAEQFF. The CDR3 nucleotides read TGTGCCAGCAGCTGGACAGGGGCCAGCTCCGCTGAGCAGTTCTTC.

CDR3 nucleotides: TGTGCCAGCAGCCTTGTCGCGGACACTGAAGCTTTCTTT. The encoded protein is CASSLVADTEAFF. The rearrangement uses TRBV14 and TRBJ1-1; D is uncertain. Germline lookup yields CDR1 SGHDN and CDR2 FVKESK. Trimming cost V 4 bases and J 3 bases, with 9 bases left between them. This CDR3 has 13 residues.